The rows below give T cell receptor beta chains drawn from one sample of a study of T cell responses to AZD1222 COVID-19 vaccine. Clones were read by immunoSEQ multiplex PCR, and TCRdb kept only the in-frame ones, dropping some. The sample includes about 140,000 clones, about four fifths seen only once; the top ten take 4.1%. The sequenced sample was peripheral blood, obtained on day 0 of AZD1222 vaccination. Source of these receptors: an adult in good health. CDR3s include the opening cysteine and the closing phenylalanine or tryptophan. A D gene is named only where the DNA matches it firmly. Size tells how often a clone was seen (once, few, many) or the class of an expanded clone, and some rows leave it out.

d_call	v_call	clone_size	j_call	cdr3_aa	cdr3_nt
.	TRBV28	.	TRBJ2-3	CASKLAPPDTQYF	TGTGCCAGCAAACTAGCCCCCCCAGATACGCAGTATTTT
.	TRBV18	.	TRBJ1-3	CASSPLPESSGNTIYF	TGTGCCAGCTCACCACTTCCGGAGAGCTCTGGAAACACCATATATTTT
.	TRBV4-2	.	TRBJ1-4	CASSQDWGSEKLFF	TGTGCCAGCAGCCAAGATTGGGGTAGTGAAAAACTGTTTTTT
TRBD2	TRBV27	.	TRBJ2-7	CASSFLTSGVPYEQYF	TGTGCCAGCAGTTTCCTGACTAGCGGGGTACCCTACGAGCAGTACTTC
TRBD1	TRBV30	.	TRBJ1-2	CAWSVHGRGPYGYTF	TGTGCCTGGAGTGTACACGGCAGGGGGCCCTATGGCTACACCTTC
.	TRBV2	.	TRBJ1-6	CASRTENSPLHF	TGTGCCAGCAGGACGGAGAATTCACCCCTCCACTTT
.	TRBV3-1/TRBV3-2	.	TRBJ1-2	CASSPPRQPRIYGYTF	TGTGCCAGCAGCCCCCCCCGACAGCCTAGGATCTATGGCTACACCTTC
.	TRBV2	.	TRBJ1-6	CASSGSGLGRGNSPLHF	TGTGCCAGCAGTGGCTCAGGGTTGGGCAGGGGTAATTCACCCCTCCACTTT
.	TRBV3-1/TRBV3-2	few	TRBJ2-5	CASSQDYGLSGTQYF	TGTGCCAGCAGCCAAGACTACGGGCTCTCCGGGACCCAGTACTTC
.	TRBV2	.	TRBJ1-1	CASTDGMNTEAFF	TGTGCCAGCACCGACGGAATGAACACTGAAGCTTTCTTT